This T cell receptor (beta chain) was sequenced for a study of identical twins. TCRdb recomputed calls from the 5' RACE reads with MiXCR, one row per CDR3 protein. The table records approximately 600,000 distinct CDR3 sequences, just over 7% of them present only once. On this clonotype: Its target is not known.

Findings of the study overall: Within cord blood, abundant beta clonotypes carried fewer insertions, but memory repertoires showed no such trend.

Trimming removed 8 bases from V and 2 bases from J; junction bases left unmatched: 6. The V gene's germline CDR1 is MDHEN and CDR2 SYDVKM. This CDR3 comprises 14 residues. These data also formed part of another study, on yellow fever vaccine responses in identical twins.

This TCR was recovered from a woman between 18 and 29 years old in good health. Source material: PBMCs. This chain links TRBV28 with TRBJ2-3; 8 nucleotides align to TRBD2. CDR3 amino acids: CASGKRESTDTQYF. The CDR3 DNA is TGTGCCAGCGGGAAGCGGGAGTCCACAGATACGCAGTATTTT. The variable domain in full, completed from reference TRBV28 and TRBJ2-3, reads DVKVTQSSRYLVKRTGEKVFLECVQDMDHENMFWYRQDPGLGLRLIYFSYDVKMKEKGDIPEGYSVSREKKERFSLILESASTNQTSMYLCASGKRESTDTQYFGPGTRLTVL.